The sequence of this T cell receptor beta chain was determined in a study of cytomegalovirus exposure and HLA in healthy donors. Study results and caveats: Some public TCRs appeared in many individuals, while most sequences were rare. The study recorded 160 or so TCR beta chains that were cytomegalovirus-associated.

Trimming cost V 4 bases and J 7 bases; bases outside gene matches: 10. The length of the CDR3 is 14 residues. Germline CDR1 and CDR2: SGDLS and YYNGEE. Measured with immunoSEQ multiplex PCR; TCRdb has only the in-frame clones, and not every one. The sample shows 100,000 to 120,000 clones, approximately 96% of them seen only once. Worth noting for this clone: What it recognizes is unknown.

The receptor was isolated from a woman between 18 and 30 years old in good health and CMV-seronegative. Sequencing was done on a sample of PBMCs. The rearrangement links TRBV9 to TRBJ1-2, with TRBD1 matching over 7 bases. CDR3 sequence (DNA): TGTGCCAGCAGCCCGATTCCGGGACAGAGTGGCTACACCTTC. This codes for CASSPIPGQSGYTF. The whole variable domain, remainder taken from reference TRBV9 and TRBJ1-2, is DSGVTQTPKHLITATGQRVTLRCSPRSGDLSVYWYQQSLDQGLQFLIQYYNGEERAKGNILERFSAQQFPDLHSELNLSSLELGDSALYFCASSPIPGQSGYTFGSGTRLTVV.